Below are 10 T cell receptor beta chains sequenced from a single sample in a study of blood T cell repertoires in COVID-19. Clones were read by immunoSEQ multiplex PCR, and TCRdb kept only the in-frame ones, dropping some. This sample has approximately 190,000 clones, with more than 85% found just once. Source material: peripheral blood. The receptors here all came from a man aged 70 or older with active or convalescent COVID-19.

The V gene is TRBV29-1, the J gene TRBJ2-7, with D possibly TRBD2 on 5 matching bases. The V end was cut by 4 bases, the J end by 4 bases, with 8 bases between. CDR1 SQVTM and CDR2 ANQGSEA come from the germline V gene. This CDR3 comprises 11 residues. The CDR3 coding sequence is TGCAGCGTTGCGTCGGGGTACGAGCAGTACTTC. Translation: CSVASGYEQYF.

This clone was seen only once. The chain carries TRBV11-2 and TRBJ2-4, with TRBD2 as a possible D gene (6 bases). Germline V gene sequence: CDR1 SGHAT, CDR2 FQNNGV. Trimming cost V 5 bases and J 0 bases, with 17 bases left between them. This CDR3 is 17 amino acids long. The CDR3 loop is CASSPREWGGAKNIQYF. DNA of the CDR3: TGTGCCAGCAGCCCCCGGGAGTGGGGTGGAGCCAAAAACATTCAGTACTTC.

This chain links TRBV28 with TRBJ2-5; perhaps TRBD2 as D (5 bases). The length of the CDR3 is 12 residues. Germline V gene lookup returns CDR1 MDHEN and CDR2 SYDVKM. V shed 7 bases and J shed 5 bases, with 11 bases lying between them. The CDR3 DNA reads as TGTGCCAGCAATCGGGGAGAGGAGACCCAGTACTTC. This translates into CASNRGEETQYF. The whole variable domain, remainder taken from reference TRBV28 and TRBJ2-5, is DVKVTQSSRYLVKRTGEKVFLECVQDMDHENMFWYRQDPGLGLRLIYFSYDVKMKEKGDIPEGYSVSREKKERFSLILESASTNQTSMYLCASNRGEETQYFGPGTRLLVL.

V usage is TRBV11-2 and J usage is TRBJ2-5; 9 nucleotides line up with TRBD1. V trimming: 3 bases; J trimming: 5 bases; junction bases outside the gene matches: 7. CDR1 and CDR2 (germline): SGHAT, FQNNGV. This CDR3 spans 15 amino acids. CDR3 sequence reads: CASSLGTGSWETQYF. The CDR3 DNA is TGTGCCAGCAGCTTGGGGACAGGGTCCTGGGAGACCCAGTACTTC.

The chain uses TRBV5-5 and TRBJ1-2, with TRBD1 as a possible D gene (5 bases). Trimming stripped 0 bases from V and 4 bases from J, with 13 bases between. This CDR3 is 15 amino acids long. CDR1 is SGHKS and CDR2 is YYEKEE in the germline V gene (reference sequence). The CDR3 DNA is TGTGCCAGCAGCTTGGCCGTGGGGGGGAGCTATGGCTACACCTTC. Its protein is CASSLAVGGSYGYTF.

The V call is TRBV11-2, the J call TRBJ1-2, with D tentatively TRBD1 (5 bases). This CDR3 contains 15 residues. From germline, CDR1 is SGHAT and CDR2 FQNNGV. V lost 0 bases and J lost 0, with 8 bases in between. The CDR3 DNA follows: TGTGCCAGCAGCTTAGATCGGGGGGCTAACTATGGCTACACCTTC. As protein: CASSLDRGANYGYTF.

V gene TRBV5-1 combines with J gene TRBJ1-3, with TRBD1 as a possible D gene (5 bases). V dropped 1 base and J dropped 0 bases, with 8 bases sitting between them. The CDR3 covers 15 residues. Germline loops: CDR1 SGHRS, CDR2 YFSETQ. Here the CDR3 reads CASSLQGTSGNTIYF. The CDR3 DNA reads TGCGCCAGCAGCTTGCAGGGCACCTCTGGAAACACCATATATTTT.

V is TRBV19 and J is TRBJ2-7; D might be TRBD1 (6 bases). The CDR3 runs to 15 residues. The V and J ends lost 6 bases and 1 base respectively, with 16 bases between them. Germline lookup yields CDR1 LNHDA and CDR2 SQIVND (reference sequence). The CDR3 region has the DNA TGTGCCAGTAGCCTGGGGGCTAGCTCTTCCTACGAGCAGTACTTC. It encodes CASSLGASSSYEQYF.

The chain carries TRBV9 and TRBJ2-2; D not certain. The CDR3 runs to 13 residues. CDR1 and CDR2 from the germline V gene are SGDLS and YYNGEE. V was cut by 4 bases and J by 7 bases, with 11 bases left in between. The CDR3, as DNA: TGTGCCAGCAGCCCCAGACTCAGCGGGGAGCTGTTTTTT. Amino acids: CASSPRLSGELFF.

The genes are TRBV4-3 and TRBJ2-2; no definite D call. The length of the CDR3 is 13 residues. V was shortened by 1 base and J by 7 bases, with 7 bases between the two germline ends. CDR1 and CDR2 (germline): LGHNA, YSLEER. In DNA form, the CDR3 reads TGCGCCAGCAGCCAAGTGGTGAGCGGGGAGCTGTTTTTT. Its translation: CASSQVVSGELFF.